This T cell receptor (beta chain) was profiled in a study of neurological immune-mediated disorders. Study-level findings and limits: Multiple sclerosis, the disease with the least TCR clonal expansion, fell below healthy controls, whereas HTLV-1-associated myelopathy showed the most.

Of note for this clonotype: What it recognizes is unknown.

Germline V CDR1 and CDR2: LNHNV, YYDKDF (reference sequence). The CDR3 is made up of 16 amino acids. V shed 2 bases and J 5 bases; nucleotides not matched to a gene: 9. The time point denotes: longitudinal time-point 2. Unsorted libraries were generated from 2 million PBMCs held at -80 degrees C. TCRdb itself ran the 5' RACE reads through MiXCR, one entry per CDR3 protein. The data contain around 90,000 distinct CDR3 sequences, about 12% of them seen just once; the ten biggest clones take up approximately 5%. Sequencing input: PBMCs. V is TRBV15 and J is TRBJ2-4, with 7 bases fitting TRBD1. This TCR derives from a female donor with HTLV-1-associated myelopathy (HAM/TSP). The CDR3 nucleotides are TGTGCCACCAGCAGAATAGCTGGGACAGAAGAAAACATTCAGTACTTC. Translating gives CATSRIAGTEENIQYF.